This T cell receptor beta chain was captured in a study of a mutant IDH1 vaccine in newly diagnosed glioma. Notes on the study in general: Pseudoprogression showed no apparent link to changes in top peripheral T cell clonotypes.

Repertoires were generated with immunoSEQ multiplex PCR, while TCRdb's copy carries only in-frame clones and drops some. The sample yields 70,000 to 95,000 clones, approximately 80% seen once. Documented time point: baseline, week 1 (first vaccination visit). Treatment denoted: pre-vaccination baseline after standard-of-care therapy. The CDR3 sequence is 13 residues long. Trimming shortened V by 8 bases and J by 1 base, and 11 bases separated the two germline ends. CDR1 and CDR2 (germline): SEHNR, FQNEAQ (reference sequence). On this clone: The target antigen is unknown.

This clonotype originated in a man in his forties with glioma. Some clones in this sample may be carry-over from other donors' samples. Sequencing was performed on PBMCs, taken from a glioma patient treated with radiotherapy, temozolomide or both. The V and J genes are TRBV7-9 and TRBJ1-1; D is uncertain. The CDR3 loop is CASRGVGNTEAFF. Here the CDR3 DNA reads TGTGCCAGCCGCGGGGTAGGGAACACTGAAGCTTTCTTT.